The 2 T cell receptor beta chains below were found in one sample sequenced in a study of blood T cells in healthy people across ages. A second PCR, run for about 7 to 11 cycles, used a sample-barcoded 5' primer plus a J-beta primer mix. TCRdb reprocessed the 5' RACE reads via MiXCR and lists one record per CDR3 protein. In the table there are about 1.4 million distinct CDR3 sequences, roughly 64% of which are singletons. The sample comprised blood. The receptors originated from a man aged 18 to 35 in good health.

The genes are TRBV15 and TRBJ1-4; no clear D gene. The CDR3 extends over 13 amino acids. The germline V gene has CDR1 LNHNV and CDR2 YYDKDF (reference sequence). The V gene lost 11 bases and the J gene lost 0 bases, with 10 bases spanning the gap. CDR3 sequence (DNA): TGTGCCGCCCGGAGGTCAACTAATGAAAAACTGTTTTTT. This codes for CAARRSTNEKLFF.

The rearrangement links TRBV5-1 to TRBJ2-7; TRBD1 matches 9 bases. Germline V gene data show CDR1 as SGHRS and CDR2 as YFSETQ. V was pared by 5 bases and J by 1 base, with 7 bases of the junction left unmatched. The CDR3 totals 15 residues. The CDR3 DNA sequence: TGCGCCAGCAGTTATGGACAGGGGCCATCCTACGAGCAGTACTTC. This sequence encodes CASSYGQGPSYEQYF.